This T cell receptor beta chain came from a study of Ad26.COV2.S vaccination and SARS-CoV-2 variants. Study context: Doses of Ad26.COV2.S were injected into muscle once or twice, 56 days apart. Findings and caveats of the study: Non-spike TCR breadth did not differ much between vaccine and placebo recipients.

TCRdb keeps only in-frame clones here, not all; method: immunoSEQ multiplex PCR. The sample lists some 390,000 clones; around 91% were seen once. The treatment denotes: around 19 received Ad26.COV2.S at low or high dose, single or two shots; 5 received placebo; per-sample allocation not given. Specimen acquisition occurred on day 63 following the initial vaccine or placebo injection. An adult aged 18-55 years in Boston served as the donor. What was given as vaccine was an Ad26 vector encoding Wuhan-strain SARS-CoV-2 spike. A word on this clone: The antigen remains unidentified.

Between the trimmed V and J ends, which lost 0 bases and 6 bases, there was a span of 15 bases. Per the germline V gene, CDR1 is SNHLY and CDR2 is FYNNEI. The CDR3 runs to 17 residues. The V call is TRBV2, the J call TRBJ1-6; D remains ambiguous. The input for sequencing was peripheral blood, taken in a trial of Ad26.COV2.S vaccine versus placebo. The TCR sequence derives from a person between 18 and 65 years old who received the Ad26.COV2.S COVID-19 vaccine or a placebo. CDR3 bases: TGTGCCAGCAGTGAAGCGCGAGGAGGGCGGGGTAATTCACCCCTCCACTTT. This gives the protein CASSEARGGRGNSPLHF.